This TCR beta chain derives from a study of blood T cell repertoires in COVID-19. Overall study context: COVID-19 samples from acute and convalescent phases originated in the United States, Italy and Spain.

In Seattle, patients joined the study during active infection and were tracked longitudinally. This CDR3 has 13 amino acids. Trimming took 2 bases from V and 8 from J, leaving 10 bases between them. Sequenced by immunoSEQ multiplex PCR; TCRdb stores in-frame clones only, minus some. The table lists fewer than 600,000 clones, about 88% of them singletons, with roughly 1% in the top ten. Sequenced input: peripheral blood. The sequence was obtained from a man in his late teens or twenties with COVID-19, enrolled during active disease. The chain combines TRBV12-3 or TRBV12-4 with TRBJ2-1; D is possibly TRBD2 (5 bases). Here the CDR3 DNA reads TGTGCCAGCAGTTTAATGGGGAGCGATGAGCAGTTCTTC. Its translation: CASSLMGSDEQFF.